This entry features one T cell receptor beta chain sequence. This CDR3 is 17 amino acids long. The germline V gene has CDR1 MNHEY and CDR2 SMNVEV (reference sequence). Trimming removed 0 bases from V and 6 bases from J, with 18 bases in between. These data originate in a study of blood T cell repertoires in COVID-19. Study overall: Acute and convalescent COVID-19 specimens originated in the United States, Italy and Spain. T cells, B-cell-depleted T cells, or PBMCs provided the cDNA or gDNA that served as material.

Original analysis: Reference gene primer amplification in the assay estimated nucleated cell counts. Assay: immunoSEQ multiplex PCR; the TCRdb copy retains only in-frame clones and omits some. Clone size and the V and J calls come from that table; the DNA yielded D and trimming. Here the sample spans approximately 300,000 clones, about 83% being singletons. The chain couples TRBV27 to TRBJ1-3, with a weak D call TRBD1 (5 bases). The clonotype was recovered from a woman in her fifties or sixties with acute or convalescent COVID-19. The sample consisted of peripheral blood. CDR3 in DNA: TGTGCCAGCAGTTTATCGTCTCCGGGGGATTACGAAAACACCATATATTTT. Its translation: CASSLSSPGDYENTIYF.